This T cell receptor beta chain appears in the sequencing data of a study of cytomegalovirus exposure and HLA in healthy donors. Use of 60 Vbeta and 13 Jbeta primers characterized the PCR. Sequenced by immunoSEQ multiplex PCR; TCRdb stores in-frame clones only, minus some. This sample has under 200,000 clones, with 78% found just once. This CDR3 has 16 residues. CDR1 is MGHRA and CDR2 is YSYEKL in the germline V gene. The germline V and J ends were trimmed by 0 bases and 4 bases, with 15 bases remaining between them. Note on this clone: Its antigen is not identified.

Study results and limitations: In a later analysis, most CMV-associated TCR beta chains appeared HLA-restricted. Being productive about 87% or about 30% of the time was typical of most TCR beta V segments in an earlier analysis. Later analysis demonstrated an association between a missense DCLRE1C variant and TCR beta V- and J-gene trimming.

The source of this sequence is a woman between 45 and 65 years old in good health and CMV-seropositive. Sequencing was carried out using PBMCs. This chain joins TRBV4-1 and TRBJ1-2, with D perhaps matching TRBD1 (5 bases). CDR3 bases: TGCGCCAGCAGCCAAGATATCAGGGAACTCGGCTATGGCTACACCTTC. Its protein is CASSQDIRELGYGYTF.